This T cell receptor beta chain was identified during a study of blood T cells in healthy people across ages. Findings and limits, study-wide: The authors considered diversity estimates from one million T cells to be underestimates.

A few counts support this clonotype. What it binds is not known. Combining a sample-barcoded 5' primer with a J-beta primer mix, a second PCR ran for roughly 6 to 12 cycles. Researchers report that each sample yielded at least 2.5 million CDR3-containing paired-end reads. TCRdb re-called the 5' RACE reads with MiXCR, one entry per CDR3 protein. The sample has some 1,800,000 distinct CDR3 sequences, more than 35% seen once. Donation came from healthy Caucasian individuals in Russia who were aged about 6 to 95. The CDR3 totals 15 residues. Trimming stripped 1 base from V and 3 bases from J, with 13 bases between.

The specimen was blood. The sequence derives from a human donor in good health. The chain joins TRBV12-3 or TRBV12-4 to TRBJ2-7; D not resolved. The CDR3 sequence: CASSLGRRGIYEQYF. In DNA form, the CDR3 reads TGTGCCAGCAGTTTAGGCCGGCGTGGGATCTACGAGCAGTACTTC.